This T cell receptor (beta chain) derives from a study of blood T cell repertoires in COVID-19. Study as a whole: Acute and convalescent COVID-19 samples came from the United States, Italy and Spain. The cDNA or gDNA used as material had been derived from T cells, B-cell-depleted T cells, or PBMCs.

V lost 2 bases and J 5 bases, leaving 12 bases between the germline ends. Per germline, CDR1 MNHNY and CDR2 SVGAGI (reference sequence). This CDR3 contains 14 residues. The participants were between about 18 and 90 years old and came from about two dozen US areas. Original analysis: Estimates of nucleated cell counts were drawn from the amplification of reference gene primers. The protocol was immunoSEQ multiplex PCR, while the TCRdb copy is restricted to in-frame clones and leaves out a portion. D and trimming were read from the DNA, whereas the V and J calls and clone size are those reported in that table. The sample has some 180,000 clones, approximately 82% seen once.

Material: PBMCs or T cells enriched from blood (not recorded which). The rearrangement links TRBV6-6 to TRBJ1-1; tentative D call: TRBD1 (5 bases). The clonotype comes from a woman aged 55-69 years with acute COVID-19. For the CDR3, the DNA is TGTGCCAGCAGTTACGGGCAGGGTGGGACTGAAGCTTTCTTT. Its protein is CASSYGQGGTEAFF.